This T cell receptor beta chain comes out of a study of OX40 agonist ivuxolimab in advanced cancers. Study findings and constraints: Relative to CD4+ cells, CD8+ T cells on average had more expanded clones. Nonresponders, in some cases, also had low normalized T-cell clonal expansion. Dose levels from 0.1 to 3.0 mg/kg saw CD4+ and CD8+ blood T cells expand clonally by week 6.

Germline CDR1 is MNHNS and CDR2 is SASEGT. With V trimmed by 6 bases and J by 9 bases, 8 bases remained unmatched. The length of the CDR3 is 14 residues. Generated by immunoSEQ multiplex PCR, the TCRdb table keeps only in-frame clones and is missing some. The sample contains some 84,000 clones, roughly 89% of which appear only once. As concerns this clone: Antigen: not known.

Systemic immunosuppression or a history of autoimmune disease excluded patients. The receptor's source is an adult with an advanced solid tumor such as melanoma, head and neck, liver or kidney cancer. The source was CD4+ or CD8+ T cells sorted from blood, collected in a trial of the OX40 agonist ivuxolimab. The chain links TRBV6-1 to TRBJ2-1; 10 bases line up with TRBD2. Here the CDR3 reads CASSEREGLGEQFF. The CDR3 bases are TGTGCCAGCAGCGAGCGGGAGGGGCTCGGTGAGCAGTTCTTC.